This T cell receptor (beta chain) was sequenced in a study of cytomegalovirus exposure and HLA in healthy donors (dated by TCRdb to 2015 to 2018). For context, the study as a whole: In an earlier analysis of several hundred of the donors, around 290 Gb of sequence data and 117 million unique TCR beta sequences from approximately 180 million T cells were reported. Typing coverage varied by locus: 629-630 donors for A, B, C, DRB1 and DQB1; under 550 for DQA1; around 570 for DPA1; roughly 450 for DPB1. In a later analysis, previously published TCR beta repertoires from several hundred donors were re-analyzed and high-resolution HLA genotyping was added so that TCR occurrence patterns could be studied. An earlier analysis of approximately 580 of the donors used high-throughput TCR beta sequencing to judge whether each TCR beta V gene segment behaved as functional or pseudogenic. An early release covering 550 to 650 HLA-typed donors comprised roughly 300 gigabases of sequencing data and 65 million to 100 million unique TCR sequences. A later genetic analysis took genome-wide SNP genotypes for about three fifths of the roughly 670 donors and used that subset as a discovery cohort. Because of strong linkage in the cohort, a handful of DR-DQ haplotypes were treated as single units for association and clustering. Class I and class II HLA loci were covered by the typing at four-digit resolution. In the later analysis, no new phenotypic data were used to find candidate immune exposures; instead, reliance was placed on TCR beta sequences and their occurrence across donors. Donor age, sex, ethnicity and CMV serostatus were compiled together with the repertoire data. All discovery cohort repertoires had been generated on a single sequencing platform. The study aimed to test whether signatures of past pathogen exposure could be identified by cataloging public T cell receptors. To predict cytomegalovirus infection status, the study brought together high-throughput TCR immunosequencing, statistical association of individual TCRs with disease status, and machine learning. Using immunosequencing, the study profiled T cell repertoires from 666 subjects and related those repertoires to cytomegalovirus serostatus. The genetic ancestry cluster associated with self-reported Caucasian donors included around four fifths of the roughly 400 genotyped donors. Among roughly 400 genotyped donors of the cohort, an average of 235,054 unique TCR beta nucleotide sequences were sequenced per donor, approximately 20% of them non-productive. Along with the roughly 700-subject first cohort, a separate validation cohort of over 90 different subjects was used.

The cohort was made up of several hundred healthy bone marrow donors. At the time of sampling, all cohort members were nominally healthy, though unrecorded immune exposures were likely present. The donor was CMV seronegative and belonged to the group of over 300 seronegative cohort members. Every donor gave a peripheral blood sample, and the peripheral blood mononuclear cells from that sample were used for TCR beta sequencing. Genomic DNA extraction from the blood cell samples was performed with the Qiagen DNeasy Blood Extraction Kit. This clone is a singleton in its sample. No antigen is known for it. The sample holds no much larger clone one base away, and base qualities are not on file. The library was built by means of the immunoSEQ multiplex PCR assay. The multiplex PCR relied on a mix of 60 forward primers for TCR Vbeta segments and 13 reverse primers for TCR Jbeta segments. The CDR3 region of rearranged TCR beta genes was amplified from genomic DNA by a multiplex PCR assay. The amplified TCR beta libraries were sequenced on the Illumina HiSeq System as 87-base-pair reads. As for the authors' bioinformatics: Across the 670 or so repertoires, a later analysis counted about 81 million unique TCR beta chains, around 10 million of which were shared by at least two donors. A nearest-neighbor algorithm error-corrected the raw reads and collapsed the reads into unique sequences, merging closely related sequences to remove PCR and sequencing errors. V, D and J gene segments were assigned by aligning CDR3 sequences to IMGT reference sequences. For a sequence to be retained, a match of at least six nucleotides to both a V gene segment and a J gene segment was required. Rearrangements were called productive when the CDR3 lacked stop codons and stayed in frame with V and J; all others were non-productive. CDR3 was defined by IMGT convention, running from the second conserved V-encoded cysteine to the conserved J-encoded phenylalanine. The earlier analysis of 587 of the donors excluded sequences that lacked an unambiguous match to a single V gene segment. In an earlier analysis of 450 to 700 of the donors, V segments were called functional above 56.7% productive rearrangements and were called segregating when the between-donor standard deviation exceeded 5%. A statistical classification framework was built to diagnose cytomegalovirus status from the catalog of TCR beta chain sequences. V and J gene assignment, in a later analysis, came from comparing TCR nucleotide sequences with IMGT/GENE-DB human TR gene sequences. In a later analysis, CDR3 sequences and most-parsimonious VDJ recombination scenarios were assigned using the TCRdist pipeline. A later analysis defined each TCR beta chain by its CDR3 amino acid sequence plus V-gene family, and excluded reads lacking a unique V-gene family. As a way to deal with suspected cross-contamination and a sequencing artifact, a later analysis dropped approximately 590 nucleotide sequences that were highly shared and had low generation probability. A later analysis calculated a clonal expansion index for each public chain from normalized within-repertoire ranks of inferred template counts. Generation probabilities in a later analysis came from a VDJ recombination model fitted to out-of-frame rearrangements, and those results were checked against IGoR. Hypergeometric tests were used in a later analysis to score TCR-TCR, TCR-HLA and TCR-CMV co-occurrence, with a repertoire-size bias correction applied to the TCR pairs. False discovery rates were estimated in a later analysis by permuting HLA or CMV assignments 20 times. In a later analysis, co-occurring TCRs were grouped using DBSCAN, with TCRdist sequence similarity added in when clustering inside HLA-allele-positive subsets. Repertoires with fewer than 30,000 or more than 120,000 public chains, plus five repertoires with anomalous nucleotide sharing, were excluded from co-occurrence clustering. Held by TCRdb, this immuneACCESS table contains in-frame sequences only and omits some clones. Under half of the omission traces to an unresolved V gene where checked; the cause of the rest is unknown. The D gene and trimming were derived from the DNA, and the V and J assignments and clone size from that table. This sample has some 180,000 clones in its table, and 80% of those were observed once. Under 2% of the sample is held by the ten biggest clonotypes.

The paper as a whole reports these results and caveats: HLA typing was unavailable for some donors at each locus, so association tests used only the typed subset. According to the authors, the approach could potentially be generalized to other disease states and immunological phenotypes. In a later analysis, the rate of TCR association differed among HLA loci, with DRB1 alleles having the most associated TCRs and HLA-C alleles having the fewest. A further reported finding was that TCR beta sequences accurately predicted the HLA-A and HLA-B alleles for most subjects in the first cohort. In a later analysis, HLA-associated TCR beta chains were found to be more clonally expanded and to have lower generation probabilities than equally common non-associated chains. This cohort had only TCR beta chains sequenced, and the lack of alpha or paired-chain data limited which features could be detected. According to a later genetic analysis, donors in an Asian-associated ancestry cluster had fewer N-insertions in productive TCRs than the approximately 700-donor mean. In an earlier analysis of 587 of the donors, most TCR beta V segments appeared in productive rearrangements about 87% or about 30% of the time, broadly matching IMGT annotations. In a later analysis, most CMV-associated TCR beta chains were found to appear HLA-restricted, with HLA associations seemingly driven largely by CMV exposure. The earlier analysis of 450 to 700 of the donors excluded some 15 rarely observed V segments, including chromosome 9 orphons, because counts were too low. A few of the identified cytomegalovirus-associated TCR beta chains were confirmed in vitro to be specific for cytomegalovirus antigens. For the cohort, immune exposure information was limited to CMV serostatus. The study listed approximately 160 TCR beta chains as associated with cytomegalovirus. The presence/absence analyses assumed that sequencing depth was roughly uniform across donors, and that assumption may not be true. In a later analysis, more than 15,000 TCR beta sequences were associated with specific HLA alleles at a false discovery rate of 0.05. The classifier was reported to diagnose cytomegalovirus status with high specificity and sensitivity in both the original and validation cohorts. An association between a missense DCLRE1C variant and V-gene and J-gene trimming of TCR beta chains was found in a later genetic analysis and replicated in an independent cohort. While some public TCRs were present in many individuals, most TCR sequences turned up only very rarely across donors. Assigning TCR associations to individual alleles was difficult when HLA alleles, especially DR and DQ, strongly co-occurred. Linkage disequilibrium might explain the correlated functional status among segregating V segments, but an unknown experimental factor could not be ruled out. A cluster of highly shared sequence variants was judged likely to represent a technical artifact of the sequencing pipeline. In a later analysis, several top co-occurrence clusters were reported to appear linked to parvovirus B19, influenza, CMV and Epstein-Barr virus.

The sample was PBMCs. The sequence derives from a woman aged 25 to 45 in good health and CMV-seronegative.

The sequenced DNA: TGCGCCAGCAGCTTGTGGCAGGGGGCGAGGGAGCAGTACTTC. This encodes CASSLWQGAREQYF. Rearrangement joined TRBV5-1 to TRBJ2-7; 8 central bases correspond to TRBD1. Via the germline V gene, CDR1 is SGHRS and CDR2 YFSETQ. The junction shows trimming of 1 base on V and 7 bases on J, and the gene matches do not reach 7 bases of it. Including cysteine and phenylalanine, the CDR3 has 14 amino acids. Only CDR3 DNA remains: 42 bases, in frame from the first base.